This T cell receptor beta chain was profiled in a study of shared clonotypes between healthy human individuals (dated by TCRdb to the early 2020s). Some background on the complete study: A couple of women and a few men aged 18 to 49 years were included in the cohort. Per donor, three plates each were used for CD4 naive and CD4 memory, two for CD8 naive, and one for CD8 memory. To estimate repertoire size and how much clonotypes are shared between individuals, the study performed deep sequencing of blood TCR repertoires from roughly five healthy adults. To increase sequencing depth and limit assay-specific biases, different laboratories used diverse techniques to prepare libraries and sequence TCR repertoires. Per donor, leukapheresis produced somewhere between about 0.94 and 9.5 billion PBMCs.

TCR CDR3 regions were amplified from genomic DNA by multiplex PCR using the deep immunoSEQ assay. Extracted genomic DNA from each cell subset was distributed evenly across all wells of several immunoSEQ 96-well plates, and each plate was treated as a replicate. For sorted subsets, 150 to 250 ng of genomic DNA, equivalent to 25,000 to 35,000 T cell genomes, went into each replicate PCR. Purified libraries were quantified with a Qubit 3.0 fluorometer, sized on a Bioanalyzer 2100, and re-quantified with the KAPA Library Quantification kit. Every immunoSEQ 96-well plate was sequenced on a separate single-read 150-cycle Illumina NextSeq 550 flow cell. On the study's bioinformatics: Because only junctional sequences without quality scores were contained in the immunoSEQ output, filtering matching that applied to full-length reads could not be performed. Sequences were annotated with PyIR, a Python wrapper for IgBLAST v1.9, using IMGT germline references to assign V/J genes and CDR3. Reads with weak V/J assignments (E-value above 1e-6), missing CDR3, stop codons, out-of-frame junctions, or ambiguous translated residues were removed. V3J clonotypes were defined by identical inferred V gene, J gene, and CDR3 amino acid sequence. Percentage overlap between repertoires was computed as shared unique clonotypes divided by the size of the smaller repertoire. Richness of each repertoire was evaluated using RTK rarefaction, the Chao1 estimator, and Recon v2.1 estimates of unobserved clonotypes. For all TCRbeta clonotypes obtained by the gDNA method from a few donors, generation probabilities were computed with OLGA. TCRdb provides this immuneACCESS table in a form limited to in-frame rearrangements. Some clones are lacking; in checked studies, under half of them reflect an unresolved V gene, and why the rest are absent is not known. That table gives V, J and clone size, and the DNA gave D and trimming. The sample yields over a million clones; around 78% were counted once. More than 0.55% of the sample is taken by the ten largest.

Study-wide findings and limitations: Compared with non-shared clonotypes, the clonotypes found in all four sorted-subset donors had higher generation probabilities. Estimated clonotype richness was generally larger for naive than for memory subsets. Based on pairwise subsampling, the degree of clonotype sharing among donors was expected to be affected by sequencing depth. The small number of donors limited the genetic and exposure-history diversity represented. Only blood was sampled, and tissue TCR repertoires likely differ from those in blood. Incomplete sequencing was indicated by rarefaction of sorted-subset datasets, despite the large sequencing depth. When a few donors were compared, the shared fraction of clonotypes was about 5.5% for naive CD4, more than 3% for naive CD8, roughly 2.5% for memory CD4, and roughly 0.4% for memory CD8.

Regarding this clone: Its binding antigen is unknown. Per-base quality was not reported, and no clone a single base away is much larger than it.

The donors were healthy, HIV-negative adults with no recently reported acute infections or vaccinations. Every donor was a Caucasian adult residing in Nashville, Tennessee, USA. Magnetic negative selection was used to enrich CD4+ T cells, after which naive cells were positively selected on CD45RA and the negative fraction became the memory subset. After blood collection by leukapheresis, PBMCs were isolated using Ficoll-Histopaque density gradient centrifugation and then cryopreserved in the vapor phase of liquid nitrogen. Analytical flow cytometry was used to check the purity and quantity of each magnetically sorted T cell population. From each sorted fraction, genomic DNA was isolated and quantified by UV absorbance on a Nanodrop 2000c. What was sequenced was memory CD4+ T cells from PBMCs. The cell subset or site label on this specimen signifies: CD45RA-negative fraction. This clonotype originated in a man between 18 and 29 years old in good health. Some clones in this sample may be carry-over from other donors' samples.

This receptor carries the CDR3 CASSVDAGELFF. The DNA reads as follows: TGTGCCAGCAGCGTAGATGCCGGGGAGCTGTTTTTT. The V gene is TRBV9 and the J gene is TRBJ2-2; no D gene is confidently identified. Including the terminal cysteine and phenylalanine, the CDR3 comprises 12 residues. The kept DNA is CDR3 alone, 36 bases in frame from the first base. The germline V gene provides CDR1 SGDLS and CDR2 YYNGEE. V is shortened by 0 bases, J by 6 bases, and the region joining them spans 3 bases.